This is a list of T cell receptor beta chains from one sample in a study of vaccination effects on CD4 cells after COVID-19. Assay used: immunoSEQ multiplex PCR; TCRdb lists only in-frame clones, some missing. The sample holds 45,000 or so clones, about 70% seen once. Which antigens these TCRs recognize remains unknown. Sequences were derived from CD4+ T cells from PBMCs cultured without peptide, sampled after COVID-19 vaccination. The receptors shown here come from a human donor who received a COVID-19 vaccine. Each CDR3 is given with its conserved first and last residue. A D gene is named only where the DNA matches it firmly. Rows give clone size only sometimes, using once, few, many, or a class for an expanded clone.

cdr3_nt,cdr3_aa,d_call,cdr3_length,j_call,v_call,clone_size
TGTGCCAGCAGCTTAAGGGGACTCGGCAAGCAGTACTTC,CASSLRGLGKQYF,.,13,TRBJ2-7,TRBV11-2,.
TGCGCCAGCAGCTTGGGCGAAACTAGCGGACCCACAGATACGCAGTATTTT,CASSLGETSGPTDTQYF,TRBD2,17,TRBJ2-3,TRBV5-1,once
TGTGCCAGTAGTATAGATCTCCGGGGGGGGGCGAGCAATCAGCCCCAGCATTTT,CASSIDLRGGASNQPQHF,.,18,TRBJ1-5,TRBV19,.
TGTGCTAGTGGTTTCGGACGGACGAACACTGAAGCTTTCTTT,CASGFGRTNTEAFF,.,14,TRBJ1-1,TRBV12-5,few
TGTGCCAGCAAGACAACCCTGAACACTGAAGCTTTCTTT,CASKTTLNTEAFF,.,13,TRBJ1-1,TRBV6-5,.
TGTGCCAGCAGCGCTGGGACAGGGCTGGACTACGAGCAGTACTTC,CASSAGTGLDYEQYF,TRBD1,15,TRBJ2-7,TRBV9,.
TGTGCCAGCAGCCAAGACGCAGGGGACGTCTATGGCTACACCTTC,CASSQDAGDVYGYTF,.,15,TRBJ1-2,TRBV4-2,.
TGTGCCAGCAGCCAAGATTGGCCCCTGTCCCACGAGCAGTACTTC,CASSQDWPLSHEQYF,.,15,TRBJ2-7,TRBV3-1/TRBV3-2,.
TGTGCCAGCAGCTTGTTCTCGAGACAGCTCTCTGGAAACACCATATATTTT,CASSLFSRQLSGNTIYF,.,17,TRBJ1-3,TRBV5-8,.
TGTGCCAGCAGCCTTCAAGAGACCCAGTACTTC,CASSLQETQYF,.,11,TRBJ2-5,TRBV5-4,.